The entry below describes one TCR beta chain. Its antigen is currently unknown. Germline V gene lookup returns CDR1 SGDLS and CDR2 YYNGEE. V lost 2 bases, J lost 2 bases, and 2 bases lay in between. The CDR3 is made up of 13 amino acids. The entry originates in a study of vaccination effects on CD4 cells after COVID-19. Findings and limits, study-wide: Few convalescent patients were studied, and early post-infection samples were lacking.

Only in-frame clones appear in the TCRdb table, and some are missing; sequencing was by immunoSEQ multiplex PCR. Here the sample spans around 30,000 clones, around 85% being singletons. After expansion with viral peptide pools in the ViraFEST assay, antigen-specific CD4+ T cells were sequenced. Isolating CD4+ T cells followed roughly ten days of culture. The cohort was immunized with two doses of either the BNT162b2 or mRNA-1273 vaccine. No vaccinee had earlier SARS-CoV-2 infection, and nucleocapsid antibodies were negative. This TCR was sampled from a human donor who received a COVID-19 vaccine. Some clones in this sample may be carry-over from other donors' samples. The chain combines TRBV9 with TRBJ2-6; no firm D call. The sample was CD4+ T cells from PBMCs cultured with SARS-CoV-2 spike peptides, taken after COVID-19 vaccination. The DNA of the CDR3 is TGTGCCAGCAGCGTCCCTGGGGCCAACGTCCTGACTTTC. This gives the protein CASSVPGANVLTF.